This record concerns one T cell receptor beta chain sequence. The antigen remains unidentified. V lost 0 bases to trimming and J lost 1 base, with 13 bases between them. Germline V gene sequence: CDR1 DFQATT, CDR2 SNEGSKA (reference sequence). The CDR3 consists of 15 residues. The data were taken from a study of T-cell reconstitution after alpha-beta-depleted transplantation in children. Unique molecular identifiers tagged the TCRbeta library. TCRdb itself ran the PCR reads through MiXCR, one entry per CDR3 protein. The sample comprises 84,000 or so distinct CDR3 sequences, 15% to 18% of which are singletons, and about 20% rests with the top ten. Study-wide results and limits: As was reported, about two months after transplant, alpha-beta T cells came from several hundred expanded graft clones. Newly produced T cells mostly accounted for T-cell counts and diversity one year post-transplant. The origin of high day-60 TCRbeta diversity in some patients lay in surviving recipient T cells and thymic progenitors.

The TCR comes from a male patient between 2 and 10 years old who had a stem cell transplant for acute lymphoblastic leukemia, so the T cells may come from the graft donor. The chain recombines TRBV20-1 with TRBJ2-7; the D gene is possibly TRBD2 (5 bases). Here the sequenced sample was PBMCs, mostly from graft donor cells, taken 180 days after TCRalphabeta/CD19-depleted stem cell transplant. CDR3 protein: CSARDVVTGSYEQYF. The CDR3 bases are TGCAGTGCTAGAGATGTGGTAACGGGGTCCTACGAGCAGTACTTC.